Sequencing of this T cell receptor beta chain was carried out in a study of human T cells and chemical hapten exposure. Study-level points and caveats: Large CDR3 similarity clusters arose significantly more often from expanded TCRs than from controls. Sensitizing with DPC caused no change in TCRs above 1 in 1000 frequency.

Described time point: patch test 2, 6 weeks after DPC sensitization. Described treatment: therapeutic diphenylcyclopropenone sensitization with weekly scalp DPC. J gave up 4 bases and V 8 bases, and 8 bases lay outside the gene matches. CDR1 and CDR2 from the germline V gene are SEHNR and FQNEAQ (reference sequence). CDR3 length: 15 amino acids. This clonotype was counted only a few times. Antigen specificity is unknown. TCRdb re-called the RACE reads through MiXCR, storing one row per CDR3 protein. The table records approximately 84,000 distinct CDR3 sequences, 11% of them present only once. The chain combines TRBV7-9 with TRBJ2-2; 9 nucleotides align to TRBD2. Sequencing was performed on whole blood, taken in connection with sensitization to the hapten diphenylcyclopropenone (DPC). The receptor's source is a man aged 18 to 30 with alopecia areata. Some clones in this sample may be carry-over from other donors' samples. In DNA form, the CDR3 reads TGTGCCAGCGACGCTAGCGGGGATTCCACCGGGGAGCTGTTTTTT. Residues: CASDASGDSTGELFF. The full variable domain, completed using reference TRBV7-9 and TRBJ2-2, is DTGVSQNPRHKITKRGQNVTFRCDPISEHNRLYWYRQTLGQGPEFLTYFQNEAQLEKSRLLSDRFSAERPKGSFSTLEIQRTEQGDSAMYLCASDASGDSTGELFFGEGSRLTVL.